This note documents a single T cell receptor (beta chain) sequence. Its antigen is not identified. This record comes from a study of cytomegalovirus exposure and HLA in healthy donors. Study in general: The same platform was used for the roughly 120 validation repertoires and the approximately 670 first-cohort repertoires, a later analysis reported.

Generated by immunoSEQ multiplex PCR, the TCRdb table keeps only in-frame clones and is missing some. The sample includes about 330,000 clones, 86% of them seen just once. Study-level results: There were a few CMV-associated chains whose specificity for CMV antigens was confirmed in vitro. The classifier, whose performance was assessed in both the original and validation cohorts, reportedly diagnosed cytomegalovirus status with high specificity and sensitivity. The study recorded 150 to 200 TCR beta chains that were cytomegalovirus-associated.

The TCR was taken from a woman aged 18-35 years in good health and CMV-seronegative. The specimen was PBMCs.

The CDR3 DNA follows: TGTGCCAGCAGCGTATCCGACACCATATATTTT. Encoded protein: CASSVSDTIYF. The genes are TRBV9 and TRBJ1-3, with D uncertain. Trimming took 1 base from V and 8 from J, leaving 4 bases between them. This CDR3 region has 11 residues. The germline gives CDR1 SGDLS, CDR2 YYNGEE.